This TCR beta chain was identified during a study of cytomegalovirus exposure and HLA in healthy donors. V was pared by 1 base and J by 3 bases, with 7 bases between. Germline CDR1 is SGHRS and CDR2 is YFSETQ. The CDR3 runs 13 residues. Assay: immunoSEQ multiplex PCR; the TCRdb copy retains only in-frame clones and omits some. Of about 200,000 clones listed, 84% are singletons. The chain uses TRBV5-1 and TRBJ1-2; perhaps TRBD1 as D (5 bases). The sequence was obtained from a woman between 25 and 40 years old in good health and CMV-seropositive. Specimen: PBMCs. CDR3 loop: CASSLQGDYGYTF. The CDR3 region has the DNA TGCGCCAGCAGCTTGCAGGGTGACTATGGCTACACCTTC. Variable domain in full (rest from reference TRBV5-1 and TRBJ1-2): KAGVTQTPRYLIKTRGQQVTLSCSPISGHRSVSWYQQTPGQGLQFLFEYFSETQRNKGNFPGRFSGRQFSNSRSEMNVSTLELGDSALYLCASSLQGDYGYTFGSGTRLTVV.